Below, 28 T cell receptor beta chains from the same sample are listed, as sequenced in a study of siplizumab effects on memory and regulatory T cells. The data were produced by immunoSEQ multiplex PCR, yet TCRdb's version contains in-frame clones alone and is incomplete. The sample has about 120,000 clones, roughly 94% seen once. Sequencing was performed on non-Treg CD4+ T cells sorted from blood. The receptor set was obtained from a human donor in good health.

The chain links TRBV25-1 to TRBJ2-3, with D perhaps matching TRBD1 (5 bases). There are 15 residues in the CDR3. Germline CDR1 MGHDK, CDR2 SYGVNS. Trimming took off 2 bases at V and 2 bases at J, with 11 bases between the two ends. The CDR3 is CASSELMTATDTQYF. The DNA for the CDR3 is TGTGCCAGCAGTGAACTAATGACAGCCACAGATACGCAGTATTTT.

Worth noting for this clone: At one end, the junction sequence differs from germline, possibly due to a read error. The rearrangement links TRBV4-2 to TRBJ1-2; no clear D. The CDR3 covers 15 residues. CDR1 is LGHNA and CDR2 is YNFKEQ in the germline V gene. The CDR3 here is CASSEGHSRNSGYTF. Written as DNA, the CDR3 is TGTGCCAGCAGCGAAGGGCACTCAAGGAACTCTGGCTACACCTTC.

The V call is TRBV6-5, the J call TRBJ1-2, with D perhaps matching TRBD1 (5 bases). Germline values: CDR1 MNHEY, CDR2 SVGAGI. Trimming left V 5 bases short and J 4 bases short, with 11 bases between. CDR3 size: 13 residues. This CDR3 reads CASSTTTAYGYTF. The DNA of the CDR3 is TGTGCCAGCAGTACTACGACAGCCTATGGCTACACCTTC.

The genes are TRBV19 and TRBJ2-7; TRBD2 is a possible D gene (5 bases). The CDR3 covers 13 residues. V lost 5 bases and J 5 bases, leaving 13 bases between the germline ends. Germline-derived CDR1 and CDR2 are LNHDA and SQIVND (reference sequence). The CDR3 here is CASSLGRNNEQYF. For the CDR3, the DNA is TGTGCCAGTAGTTTAGGGAGAAACAACGAGCAGTACTTC. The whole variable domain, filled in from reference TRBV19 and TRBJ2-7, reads DGGITQSPKYLFRKEGQNVTLSCEQNLNHDAMYWYRQDPGQGLRLIYYSQIVNDFQKGDIAEGYSVSREKKESFPLTVTSAQKNPTAFYLCASSLGRNNEQYFGPGTRLTVT.

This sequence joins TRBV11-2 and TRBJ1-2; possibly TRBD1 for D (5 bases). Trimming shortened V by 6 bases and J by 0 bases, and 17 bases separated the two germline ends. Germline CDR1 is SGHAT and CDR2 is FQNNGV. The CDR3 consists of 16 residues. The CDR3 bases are TGTGCCAGCAGTCCCTTGGCGGGCAGGGCTAACTATGGCTACACCTTC. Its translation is CASSPLAGRANYGYTF.

The CDR3 spells CASSSGQGYSYEQYF. The CDR3 region has the DNA TGTGCCAGTAGCTCGGGACAGGGGTACTCCTACGAGCAGTACTTC. This chain connects TRBV19 to TRBJ2-7, with TRBD1 matching over 10 bases. V dropped 6 bases and J dropped 0; count of bases not matched to a gene: 5. Per the germline V gene, CDR1 is LNHDA and CDR2 is SQIVND (reference sequence). CDR3 length equals 15 residues.

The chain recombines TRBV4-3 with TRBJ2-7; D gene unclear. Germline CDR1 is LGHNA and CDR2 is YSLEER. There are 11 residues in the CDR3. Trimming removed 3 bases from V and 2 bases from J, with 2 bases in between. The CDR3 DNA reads TGCGCCAGCAGCCACGCCTACGAGCAGTACTTC. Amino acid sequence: CASSHAYEQYF.

CDR3 nucleotide sequence: TGTGCCAGCAGCGGGGGGCGATTCTTTAACTATGGCTACACCTTC. Amino acid sequence: CASSGGRFFNYGYTF. The J gene is TRBJ1-2, the V gene TRBV11-2, with D possibly being TRBD1 (6 bases). This CDR3 contains 15 residues. Trimming removed 5 bases at V and 1 base at J, with 14 bases between. Germline CDR1 and CDR2: SGHAT and FQNNGV.

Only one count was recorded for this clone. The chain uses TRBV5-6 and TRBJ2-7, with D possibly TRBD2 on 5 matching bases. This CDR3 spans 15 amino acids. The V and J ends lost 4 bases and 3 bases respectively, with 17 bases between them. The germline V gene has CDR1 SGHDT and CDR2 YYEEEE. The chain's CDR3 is CASSPPGVGYYEQYF. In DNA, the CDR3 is TGTGCCAGCAGCCCTCCCGGGGTTGGATACTACGAGCAGTACTTC.

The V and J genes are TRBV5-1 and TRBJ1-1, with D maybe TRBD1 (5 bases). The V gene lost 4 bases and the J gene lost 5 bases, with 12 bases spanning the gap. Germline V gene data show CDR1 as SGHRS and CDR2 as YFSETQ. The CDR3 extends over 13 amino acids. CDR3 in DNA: TGCGCCAGCAGCCTTGTGACAGTAACTGAAGCTTTCTTT. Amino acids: CASSLVTVTEAFF.

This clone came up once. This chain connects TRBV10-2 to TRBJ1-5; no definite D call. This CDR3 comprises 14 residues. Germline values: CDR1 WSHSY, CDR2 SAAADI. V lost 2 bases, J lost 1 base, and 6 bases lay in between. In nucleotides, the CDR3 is TGCGCCAGCAGTGAGCTACCGAGCAATCAGCCCCAGCATTTT. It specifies CASSELPSNQPQHF.

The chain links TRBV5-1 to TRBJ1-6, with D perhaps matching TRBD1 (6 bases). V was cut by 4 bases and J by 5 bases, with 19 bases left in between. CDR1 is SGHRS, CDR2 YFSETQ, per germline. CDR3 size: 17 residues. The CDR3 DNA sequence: TGCGCCAGCAGCCCCGACTCCCCGGGACAAGATAATTCACCCCTCCACTTT. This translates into CASSPDSPGQDNSPLHF.

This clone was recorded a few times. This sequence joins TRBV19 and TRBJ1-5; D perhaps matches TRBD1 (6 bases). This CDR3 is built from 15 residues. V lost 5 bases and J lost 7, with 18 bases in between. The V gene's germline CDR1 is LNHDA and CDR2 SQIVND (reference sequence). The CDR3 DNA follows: TGTGCCAGTAGTTCGGGACAAGCTGGGTACCAGCCCCAGCATTTT. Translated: CASSSGQAGYQPQHF.

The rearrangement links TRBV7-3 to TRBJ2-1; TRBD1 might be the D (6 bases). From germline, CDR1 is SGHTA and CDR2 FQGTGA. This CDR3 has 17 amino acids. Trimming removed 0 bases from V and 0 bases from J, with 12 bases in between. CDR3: CASSLTGQFSSYNEQFF. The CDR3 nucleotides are TGTGCCAGCAGCTTAACTGGACAGTTCAGCTCCTACAATGAGCAGTTCTTC.

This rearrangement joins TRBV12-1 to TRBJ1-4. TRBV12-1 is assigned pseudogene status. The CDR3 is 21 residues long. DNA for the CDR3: TGTGCCAGCAGCTTTGAAGACCGGACCAGCCCCCCCGGAAGAACTAATGAAAAACTGTTTTTT. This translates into CASSFEDRTSPPGRTNEKLFF.

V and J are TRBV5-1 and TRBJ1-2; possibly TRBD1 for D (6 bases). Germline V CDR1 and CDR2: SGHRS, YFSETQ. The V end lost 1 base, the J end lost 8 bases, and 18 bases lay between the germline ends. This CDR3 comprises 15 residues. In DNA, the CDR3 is TGCGCCAGCAGCTTGTACGTTGGGGCAGGGGTAGGCTACACCTTC. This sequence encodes CASSLYVGAGVGYTF.

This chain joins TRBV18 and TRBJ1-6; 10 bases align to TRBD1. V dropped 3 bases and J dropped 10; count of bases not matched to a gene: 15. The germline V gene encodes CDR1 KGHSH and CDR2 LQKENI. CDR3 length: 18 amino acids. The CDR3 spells CASSPGSRGTGVGSPLHF. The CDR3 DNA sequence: TGTGCCAGCTCACCTGGAAGTCGCGGGACAGGGGTAGGGTCACCCCTCCACTTT.

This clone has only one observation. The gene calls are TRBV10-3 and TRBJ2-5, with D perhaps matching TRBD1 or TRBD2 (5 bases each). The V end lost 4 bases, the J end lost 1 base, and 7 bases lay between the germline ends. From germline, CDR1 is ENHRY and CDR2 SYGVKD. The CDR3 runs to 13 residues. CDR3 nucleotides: TGTGCCATCAGTGGGGGGTTCCAAGAGACCCAGTACTTC. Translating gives CAISGGFQETQYF.

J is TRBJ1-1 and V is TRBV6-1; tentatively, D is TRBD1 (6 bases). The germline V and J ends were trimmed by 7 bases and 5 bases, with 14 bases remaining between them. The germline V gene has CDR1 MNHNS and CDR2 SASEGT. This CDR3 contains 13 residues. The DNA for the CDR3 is TGTGCCAGCACCGTGACAGGCCAGACTGAAGCTTTCTTT. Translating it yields CASTVTGQTEAFF.

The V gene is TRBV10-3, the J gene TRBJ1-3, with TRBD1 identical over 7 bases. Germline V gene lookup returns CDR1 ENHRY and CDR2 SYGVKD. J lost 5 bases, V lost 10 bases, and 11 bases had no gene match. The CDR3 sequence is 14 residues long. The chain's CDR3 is CASAPGQTRNTIYF. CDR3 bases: TGTGCCAGCGCTCCGGGACAGACTCGAAACACCATATATTTT.

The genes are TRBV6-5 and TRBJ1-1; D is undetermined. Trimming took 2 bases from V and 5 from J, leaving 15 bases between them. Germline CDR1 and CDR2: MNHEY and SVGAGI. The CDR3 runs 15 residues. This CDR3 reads CASSYGVGVGTEAFF. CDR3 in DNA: TGTGCCAGCAGTTACGGGGTCGGGGTTGGAACTGAAGCTTTCTTT.

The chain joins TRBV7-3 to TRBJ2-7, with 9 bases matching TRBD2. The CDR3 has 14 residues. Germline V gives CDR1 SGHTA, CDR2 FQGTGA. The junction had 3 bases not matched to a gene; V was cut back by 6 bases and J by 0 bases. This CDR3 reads CASRPSGNSYEQYF. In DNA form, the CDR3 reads TGTGCCAGCAGGCCTAGCGGGAACTCCTACGAGCAGTACTTC.

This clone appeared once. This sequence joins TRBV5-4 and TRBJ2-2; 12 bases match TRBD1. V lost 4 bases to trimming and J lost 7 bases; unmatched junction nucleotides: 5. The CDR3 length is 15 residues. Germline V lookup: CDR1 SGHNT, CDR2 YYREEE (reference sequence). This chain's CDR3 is CASSRGQGADGELFF. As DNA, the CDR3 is TGTGCCAGCAGCCGGGGACAGGGGGCTGACGGGGAGCTGTTTTTT.

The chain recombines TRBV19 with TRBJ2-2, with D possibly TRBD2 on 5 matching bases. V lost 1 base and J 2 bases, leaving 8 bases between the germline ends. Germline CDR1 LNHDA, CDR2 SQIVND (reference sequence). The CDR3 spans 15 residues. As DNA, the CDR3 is TGTGCCAGTAGTATAGTTCGACTAAACACCGGGGAGCTGTTTTTT. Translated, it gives CASSIVRLNTGELFF.

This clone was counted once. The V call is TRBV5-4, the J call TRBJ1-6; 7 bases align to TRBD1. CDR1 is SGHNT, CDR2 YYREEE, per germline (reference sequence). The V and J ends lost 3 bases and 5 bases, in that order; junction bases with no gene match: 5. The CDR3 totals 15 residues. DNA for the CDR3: TGTGCCAGCAGCTCCCCCGGGACAGATAATTCACCCCTCCACTTT. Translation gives CASSSPGTDNSPLHF.

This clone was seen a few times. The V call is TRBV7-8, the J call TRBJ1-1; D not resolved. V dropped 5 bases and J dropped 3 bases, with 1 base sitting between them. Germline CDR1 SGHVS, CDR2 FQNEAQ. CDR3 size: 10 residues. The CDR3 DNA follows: TGTGCCAGCAGCGACACTGAAGCTTTCTTT. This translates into CASSDTEAFF.

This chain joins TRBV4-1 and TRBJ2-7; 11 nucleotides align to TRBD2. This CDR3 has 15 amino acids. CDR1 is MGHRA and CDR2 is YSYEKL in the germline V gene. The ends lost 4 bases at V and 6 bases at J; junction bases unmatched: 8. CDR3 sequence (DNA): TGCGCCAGCAGCCCAGGGGTAGCGGGAGGGCCCGAGCAGTACTTC. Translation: CASSPGVAGGPEQYF.

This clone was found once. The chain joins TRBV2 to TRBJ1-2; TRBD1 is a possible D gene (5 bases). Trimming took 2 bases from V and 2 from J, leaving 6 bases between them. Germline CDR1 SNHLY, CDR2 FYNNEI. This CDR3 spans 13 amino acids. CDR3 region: CASSEYRNYGYTF. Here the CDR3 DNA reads TGTGCCAGCAGTGAATACAGGAACTATGGCTACACCTTC.